The 14 T cell receptor beta chains given below trace back to one sample, sequenced in a study of T cells in Graves' hyperthyroidism and ophthalmopathy. What was amplified from RNA transcripts were TCR beta CDR3 regions. First-round RT-PCR with HTBI primers amplified the TCR CDR3 region. Via MiXCR, TCRdb re-called the multiplex PCR reads, giving one row per CDR3 protein. The sample lists 650,000 to 800,000 distinct CDR3 sequences, roughly 45% seen once, with more than 7% in the top ten. The sample was peripheral blood or thyroid tissue (not recorded which). These receptors were obtained from an adult man with Graves' disease, either hyperthyroidism or ophthalmopathy (not recorded which).

This clonotype was seen a handful of times. This sequence joins TRBV9 and TRBJ2-5; 12 positions agree with TRBD1. Germline loops: CDR1 SGDLS, CDR2 YYNGEE. The CDR3 is 15 amino acids. Trimming took 3 bases from V and 2 from J; bases not matched to a gene: 2. The CDR3 region has the DNA TGTGCCAGCAGCGAGGGACAGGGGGCACAAGAGACCCAGTACTTC. Its protein is CASSEGQGAQETQYF.

This clonotype was seen repeatedly, ten times or more. The chain carries TRBV7-9 and TRBJ1-5; no clear D. This CDR3 spans 14 amino acids. Looked up from germline, CDR1 is SEHNR and CDR2 is FQNEAQ (reference sequence). V gave up 2 bases and J gave up 2 bases, with 7 bases separating them. Here the CDR3 reads CASSLSGGNQPQHF. The CDR3 nucleotides read TGTGCCAGCAGCTTATCGGGCGGCAATCAGCCCCAGCATTTT.

There are a few counts of this clonotype. The chain uses TRBV19 and TRBJ1-5; a possible D gene is TRBD1 (5 bases). The CDR3 is 14 residues long. Trimming cost V 8 bases and J 3 bases, with 14 bases left between them. Per germline, CDR1 LNHDA and CDR2 SQIVND (reference sequence). The CDR3 DNA is TGTGCCAGTGGGGGAGGCCTATACAATCAGCCCCAGCATTTT. This encodes CASGGGLYNQPQHF.

The V gene is TRBV29-1, the J gene TRBJ2-7; D ambiguous. V was trimmed by 7 bases and J by 7 bases, leaving 11 bases between them. The CDR3 runs 10 residues. Germline CDR1 SQVTM, CDR2 ANQGSEA. The CDR3 loop is CSAQDVEQYF. The CDR3 bases are TGCAGCGCTCAGGACGTAGAGCAGTACTTC.

The sample holds one count of this clonotype. This sequence may be a read error, since a much larger clone differs from it by one base. The genes are TRBV10-3 and TRBJ1-2; D is possibly TRBD1 (5 bases). Per the germline V gene, CDR1 is ENHRY and CDR2 is SYGVKD. This CDR3 contains 16 residues. The CDR3 loop reads CASSESGDGQDGGYTF. CDR3 DNA sequence: TGTGCCAGCAGTGAGTCGGGGGACGGTCAAGATGGTGGCTACACCTTC.

This clonotype was detected many times. The chain links TRBV19 to TRBJ1-1, with 9 bases fitting TRBD1. In germline, CDR1 is LNHDA, CDR2 SQIVND (reference sequence). This CDR3 region has 14 residues. Germline trimming cut 4 bases from V and 1 base from J; bases unmatched to any gene: 1. The CDR3 DNA reads as TGTGCCAGTAGTACGGGACAGGGGAACACTGAAGCTTTCTTT. Translated, it gives CASSTGQGNTEAFF.

The chain joins TRBV10-3 to TRBJ2-7; D is perhaps TRBD1 (6 bases). The CDR3 totals 13 residues. Germline loops: CDR1 ENHRY, CDR2 SYGVKD. The V gene lost 8 bases and the J gene lost 4 bases, with 15 bases spanning the gap. The CDR3 coding sequence is TGTGCCATCGGTGGGCAGGGGCGATACGAGCAGTACTTC. Translation gives CAIGGQGRYEQYF.

This chain connects TRBV15 to TRBJ2-3; D is possibly TRBD2 (5 bases). This CDR3 is 14 amino acids long. The germline V gene encodes CDR1 LNHNV and CDR2 YYDKDF (reference sequence). V lost 8 bases and J 2 bases, leaving 14 bases between the germline ends. The CDR3 sequence is CATHGEGYTDTQYF. The CDR3 DNA reads as TGTGCCACCCACGGCGAGGGATACACAGATACGCAGTATTTT.

The rearrangement joins TRBV6-5 to TRBJ2-6; D remains ambiguous. In germline, CDR1 is MNHEY, CDR2 SVGAGI. The CDR3 is 15 residues long. Between the trimmed V and J ends, which lost 10 bases and 0 bases, there was a span of 13 bases. For the CDR3, the DNA is TGTGCCACGCAGTTACGGAGCTCTGGGGCCAACGTCCTGACTTTC. This codes for CATQLRSSGANVLTF.

V is TRBV7-2 and J is TRBJ2-7, with a tentative D call TRBD2 (6 bases). The V end lost 2 bases, the J end lost 2 bases, and 19 bases lay between the germline ends. CDR3 length: 17 amino acids. CDR1 and CDR2 from the germline V gene are SGHTA and FQGNSA. CDR3 nucleotide sequence: TGTGCCAGCAGCTTACCTCCTAGCGAACTATACCCCTACGAGCAGTACTTC. It codes for CASSLPPSELYPYEQYF.

This clonotype showed up just once. The chain employs TRBV2 and TRBJ1-1, with D possibly matching TRBD1 (5 bases). The germline V and J ends were trimmed by 7 bases and 2 bases, with 14 bases remaining between them. Germline V gives CDR1 SNHLY, CDR2 FYNNEI. The CDR3 covers 14 residues. Here the CDR3 DNA reads TGTGCCAGCACCCAGGGAGGTGGCAACACTGAAGCTTTCTTT. Translated, it gives CASTQGGGNTEAFF.

V is TRBV10-2 and J is TRBJ1-6; the D gene is possibly TRBD1 (6 bases). The CDR3 is made up of 14 amino acids. Trimming took 0 bases from V and 8 from J, leaving 8 bases between them. Per germline, CDR1 WSHSY and CDR2 SAAADI. Written as DNA, the CDR3 is TGCGCCAGCAGTGAGTCCGGACAGTATTCACCCCTCCACTTT. Translating gives CASSESGQYSPLHF.

To note about this clonotype: A much larger clone lies one base from this, so it may be a read error. The chain employs TRBV5-1 and TRBJ1-4, with D tentatively TRBD1 (5 bases). V was clipped by 1 base and J by 8 bases, with 12 bases between them. Germline values: CDR1 SGHRS, CDR2 YFSETQ. There are 14 residues in the CDR3. In DNA, the CDR3 is TGCGCCAGCAGCTTGACTGGGGACGAGGAAAAACTGTTTTTT. It specifies CASSLTGDEEKLFF.

The chain uses TRBV14 and TRBJ1-6; D remains ambiguous. V lost 1 base and J lost 7, with 5 bases in between. There are 13 residues in the CDR3. Germline CDR1 is SGHDN and CDR2 is FVKESK. The CDR3 spells CASSQVRNSPLHF. The CDR3 coding sequence is TGTGCCAGCAGCCAAGTCAGGAATTCACCCCTCCACTTT.